One sample yielded the 20 T cell receptor beta chains listed below, sequenced in a study of Ad26.COV2.S vaccination and SARS-CoV-2 variants (dated by TCRdb to the early 2020s). The time point label of this sample denotes: individuals recovered from natural SARS-CoV-2 infection. The protocol used for the library was the immunoSEQ multiplex PCR assay. In its TCRdb copy, this immuneACCESS table keeps in-frame sequences only and misses some clones. Where compared with another copy, unresolved V genes explain less than half of these, and the others have no known cause. This sample comprises 150,000 to 200,000 clones, 70% to 90% of them detected only once. The top ten hold about 5.5% of the sample. The sample here was peripheral blood, taken after recovery from COVID-19. These receptors came from a human donor who had recovered from COVID-19.

The V and J genes are TRBV27 and TRBJ2-7, with 8 bases identical to TRBD1. This CDR3 contains 15 residues. Germline CDR1 reads MNHEY; CDR2 reads SMNVEV (reference sequence). Trimming at V came to 6 bases and at J to 2 bases, leaving 9 bases not matched to a gene. CDR3 in amino acids: CASSPYRTGTYEQYF. DNA for the CDR3: TGTGCCAGCAGCCCCTACCGGACAGGGACCTACGAGCAGTACTTC.

The genes are TRBV6-5 and TRBJ1-1; 10 bases are shared with TRBD1. CDR3 length: 15 residues. Per germline, CDR1 MNHEY and CDR2 SVGAGI. V was pared by 8 bases and J by 4 bases, with 10 bases of the junction left unmatched. The CDR3 sequence: CASHARDRGFTEAFF. CDR3 nucleotides: TGTGCCAGCCACGCACGGGACAGGGGATTCACTGAAGCTTTCTTT.

The rearrangement links TRBV12-3 or TRBV12-4 to TRBJ2-1, with D unclear. The CDR3 runs 13 residues. V lost 2 bases and J lost 7, with 9 bases in between. CDR3 in amino acids: CASSLRRLNEQFF. CDR3 sequence (DNA): TGTGCCAGCAGTTTAAGACGGCTTAATGAGCAGTTCTTC.

This sequence joins TRBV19 and TRBJ1-5, with 7 bases lining up with TRBD1. This CDR3 contains 15 residues. The junction had 5 bases not matched to a gene; V was cut back by 1 base and J by 5 bases. Germline CDR1 and CDR2: LNHDA and SQIVND (reference sequence). The CDR3 loop is CASSIGDRWDQPQHF. For the CDR3, the DNA is TGTGCCAGTAGTATAGGGGACAGATGGGATCAGCCCCAGCATTTT.

The V gene is TRBV6-5, the J gene TRBJ1-1, with D maybe TRBD1 (5 bases). CDR1 MNHEY and CDR2 SVGAGI come from the germline V gene. The CDR3 totals 15 residues. V was clipped by 7 bases and J by 5 bases, with 20 bases between them. CDR3 protein: CASIRPGPQGTEAFF. The CDR3 nucleotides are TGTGCCAGCATCCGGCCGGGTCCCCAGGGAACTGAAGCTTTCTTT.

The chain recombines TRBV12-3 or TRBV12-4 with TRBJ1-1; weak D call: TRBD1 (6 bases). Trimming took 10 bases from V and 8 from J, leaving 14 bases between them. This CDR3 spans 11 amino acids. The CDR3 sequence: CAIYTGQEAFF. As DNA, the CDR3 is TGTGCCATCTATACTGGACAGGAAGCTTTCTTT.

Here the CDR3 reads CASSVGGLGGFPSTDTQYF. The DNA for the CDR3 is TGTGCCAGCAGCGTAGGAGGGTTGGGCGGATTTCCTAGCACAGATACGCAGTATTTT. The chain carries TRBV9 and TRBJ2-3; D perhaps matches TRBD2 (5 bases). The germline CDR1 and CDR2 sequences are SGDLS and YYNGEE. V gave up 0 bases and J gave up 0 bases, with 20 bases separating them. CDR3 length: 19 amino acids.

The chain couples TRBV3-1 (or the pseudogene TRBV3-2) to TRBJ2-2; TRBD2 matches at 9 bases. The germline V gene encodes CDR1 LGHDT and CDR2 YNNKEL (reference sequence). The junction had 1 base not matched to a gene; V was cut back by 4 bases and J by 4 bases. This CDR3 is 14 amino acids long. This CDR3 is CASSLAGATGELFF. CDR3 nucleotides: TGTGCCAGCAGCCTAGCGGGGGCCACCGGGGAGCTGTTTTTT.

The chain recombines TRBV7-2 with TRBJ2-7; possibly TRBD1 for D (5 bases). The germline V gene encodes CDR1 SGHTA and CDR2 FQGNSA. The CDR3 spans 12 residues. Between the trimmed V and J ends, which lost 5 bases and 7 bases, there was a span of 12 bases. In DNA, the CDR3 is TGTGCCAGCAGCCTTAGTAGGGGAGAGCAGTACTTC. Translation gives CASSLSRGEQYF.

The chain recombines TRBV28 with TRBJ1-2, with 7 bases that match TRBD1. After removal of 5 bases from V and 8 bases from J, the junction contained 11 bases not matched to a gene. The germline gives CDR1 MDHEN, CDR2 SYDVKM. The CDR3 contains 14 residues. CDR3 DNA: TGTGCCAGCAGTGACAGACAGGGAGTGAGGGGCTACACCTTC. Amino acid sequence: CASSDRQGVRGYTF.

The V call is TRBV6-1, the J call TRBJ1-4, with 9 bases lining up with TRBD1. Losses at the gene ends were 3 bases for V and 7 bases for J; bases not matched to a gene: 6. Germline V gene sequence: CDR1 MNHNS, CDR2 SASEGT. The CDR3 has 15 amino acids. CDR3 DNA: TGTGCCAGCAGTGAGACAGGGGGAGTAGGTGAAAAACTGTTTTTT. It yields the protein CASSETGGVGEKLFF.

V usage is TRBV3-1 (or the pseudogene TRBV3-2) and J usage is TRBJ2-2; TRBD2 agrees at 8 bases. V lost 4 bases to trimming and J lost 0 bases; unmatched junction nucleotides: 1. This CDR3 spans 15 amino acids. The germline gives CDR1 LGHDT, CDR2 YNNKEL (reference sequence). For the CDR3, the DNA is TGTGCCAGCAGCCTAGCGGGGACGAACACCGGGGAGCTGTTTTTT. This sequence encodes CASSLAGTNTGELFF.

The gene calls are TRBV3-1 (or the pseudogene TRBV3-2) and TRBJ2-3, with a weak D call TRBD2 (5 bases). CDR1 LGHDT and CDR2 YNNKEL come from the germline V gene (reference sequence). The CDR3 spans 13 residues. Trimming pared 7 bases from V and 2 bases from J, leaving 10 bases between. This CDR3 reads CASTQRNTDTQYF. The CDR3 coding sequence is TGTGCCAGCACCCAGCGGAACACAGATACGCAGTATTTT.

This chain connects TRBV10-3 to TRBJ2-7; the match to TRBD1 covers 7 bases. This CDR3 spans 17 amino acids. Looked up from germline, CDR1 is ENHRY and CDR2 is SYGVKD. With V trimmed by 0 bases and J by 1 base, 9 bases remained unmatched. In DNA form, the CDR3 reads TGTGCCATCAGTGAGTCGAGAAGGCAGGGGGTATCCTACGAGCAGTACTTC. This gives the protein CAISESRRQGVSYEQYF.

The V and J genes are TRBV7-8 and TRBJ2-6; D is undetermined. Germline CDR1 and CDR2: SGHVS and FQNEAQ. V dropped 0 bases and J dropped 0 bases, with 9 bases sitting between them. CDR3 length: 17 amino acids. The DNA of the CDR3 is TGTGCCAGCAGCTTAGCAGTCCAGCCCTCTGGGGCCAACGTCCTGACTTTC. Translated: CASSLAVQPSGANVLTF.

This chain connects TRBV28 to TRBJ1-3; 7 positions agree with TRBD1. The CDR3 loop spans 20 amino acids. The V gene's germline CDR1 is MDHEN and CDR2 SYDVKM. Losses at the gene ends were 6 bases for V and 0 bases for J; bases not matched to a gene: 20. The CDR3 here is CASRYPAGGPEGSSGNTIYF. As DNA, the CDR3 is TGTGCCAGCAGATACCCGGCAGGGGGGCCGGAGGGGAGCTCTGGAAACACCATATATTTT.

The chain links TRBV5-4 to TRBJ2-7; 11 nucleotides align to TRBD2. This CDR3 is 16 amino acids long. The trim removed 0 bases at V and 1 base at J, leaving 3 bases unmatched. Germline CDR1 SGHNT, CDR2 YYREEE (reference sequence). The CDR3, as DNA: TGTGCCAGCAGCTTGGGGGGGACTAGCGGTTCCTACGAGCAGTACTTC. It codes for CASSLGGTSGSYEQYF.

This clone was detected a few times. The rearrangement links TRBV6-1 to TRBJ2-7; D is undetermined. The length of the CDR3 is 15 residues. The germline CDR1 and CDR2 sequences are MNHNS and SASEGT. V was clipped by 3 bases and J by 0 bases, with 12 bases between them. The CDR3 here is CASSDHSLVSYEQYF. CDR3 in DNA: TGTGCCAGCAGTGACCACTCATTAGTCTCCTACGAGCAGTACTTC.

The chain links TRBV7-2 to TRBJ2-7; 7 nucleotides line up with TRBD2. This CDR3 spans 16 amino acids. V lost 2 bases, J lost 1 base, and 8 bases stayed unmatched. Germline CDR1 SGHTA, CDR2 FQGNSA. CDR3 sequence reads: CASSLMSGARSYEQYF. CDR3 coding DNA: TGTGCCAGCAGCTTAATGAGCGGGGCCCGGTCCTACGAGCAGTACTTC.

This clone was detected a few times. This chain links TRBV19 with TRBJ1-5; D is uncertain. Per germline, CDR1 LNHDA and CDR2 SQIVND (reference sequence). This CDR3 is built from 14 residues. The germline V and J ends were trimmed by 3 bases and 9 bases, with 15 bases remaining between them. The CDR3 DNA reads TGTGCCAGTAGTATTAAAACCGCAGGACTGCCCCAGCATTTT. Protein: CASSIKTAGLPQHF. The full variable domain, with the rest looked up from reference TRBV19 and TRBJ1-5, is DGGITQSPKYLFRKEGQNVTLSCEQNLNHDAMYWYRQDPGQGLRLIYYSQIVNDFQKGDIAEGYSVSREKKESFPLTVTSAQKNPTAFYLCASSIKTAGLPQHFGDGTRLSIL.